This TCR beta chain stems from a study of T-cell memory formation after mild COVID-19. TCRdb re-derived calls from the 5' RACE reads in MiXCR, one entry per CDR3 protein. The sample lists 100,000 to 130,000 distinct CDR3 sequences, roughly 14% occurring once. CDR1 and CDR2 from the germline V gene are SEHNR and FQNEAQ (reference sequence). Deletions cut 5 bases from V and 8 bases from J, with 12 bases between. This CDR3 has 12 residues. On this clonotype: The antigen is unknown.

General study findings and limits: CD4+ clones that contracted lay mainly in CM and EM; CD8+ ones lay in EMRA.

V and J are TRBV7-9 and TRBJ1-2; no clear D. Sample: PBMCs or a T cell subset sorted from them (not recorded which). This receptor was identified in a man between 18 and 29 years old who had mild COVID-19 (a few samples of this study predate the infection). Cell type and time point are not known. CDR3 amino acids: CASSRGSGGYTF. DNA for the CDR3: TGTGCCAGCAGCCGTGGGTCGGGCGGCTACACCTTC. The full variable domain, its missing parts supplied by reference TRBV7-9 and TRBJ1-2, is DTGVSQNPRHKITKRGQNVTFRCDPISEHNRLYWYRQTLGQGPEFLTYFQNEAQLEKSRLLSDRFSAERPKGSFSTLEIQRTEQGDSAMYLCASSRGSGGYTFGSGTRLTVV.